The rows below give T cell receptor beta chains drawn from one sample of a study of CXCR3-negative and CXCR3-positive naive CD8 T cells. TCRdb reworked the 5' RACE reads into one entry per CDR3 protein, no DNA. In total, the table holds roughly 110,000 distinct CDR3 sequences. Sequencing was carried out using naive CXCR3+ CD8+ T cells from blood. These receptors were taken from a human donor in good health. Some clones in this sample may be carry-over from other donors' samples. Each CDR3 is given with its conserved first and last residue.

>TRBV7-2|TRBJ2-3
CASSLEVWLAGGRVTDTQYF
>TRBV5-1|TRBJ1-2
CASSHSLTGAGYTF
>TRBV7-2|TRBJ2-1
CASSLAVAQGNEQFF
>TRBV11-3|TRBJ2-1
CASSLDSGQYNEQFF
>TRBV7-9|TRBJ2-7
CASSYREVDEQYF
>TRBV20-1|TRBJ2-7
CSARERGGPTYEQYF
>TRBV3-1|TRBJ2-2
CASSHLDDITGELFF
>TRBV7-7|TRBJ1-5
CAGSPGGAGQPQHF
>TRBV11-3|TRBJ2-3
CASSLVGGEADTQYF
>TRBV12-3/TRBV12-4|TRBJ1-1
CASSFLGSGAFF
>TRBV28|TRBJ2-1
CASSLRVGTDNEQFF
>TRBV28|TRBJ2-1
CASSSTGRIYNEQFF
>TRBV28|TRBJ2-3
CASSLETGADTQYF
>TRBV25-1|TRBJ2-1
CASASDRISSYNEQFF
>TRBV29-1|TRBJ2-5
CSASTVEETQYF
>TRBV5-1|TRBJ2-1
CASSYRPGYNEQFF
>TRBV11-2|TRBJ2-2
CASSLGTDNTGELFF
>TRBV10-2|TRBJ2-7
CASSEAGHYGQYF
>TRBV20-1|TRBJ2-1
CSAELSSGGGNEQFF
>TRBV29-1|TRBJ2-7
CTADTDSYEQYF
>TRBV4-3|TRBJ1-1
CASSLSTGNTEAFF
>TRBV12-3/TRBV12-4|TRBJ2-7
CASSRRTVAEQYF
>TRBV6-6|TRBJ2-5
CASSHHLGLAGEETQYF
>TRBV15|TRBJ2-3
CATRKATPSGYPDTQYF
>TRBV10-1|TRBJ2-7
CARGQGSYEQYF
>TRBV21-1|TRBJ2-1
CASRKDRGFNEQFF
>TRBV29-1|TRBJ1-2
CSVAGGDRGYTF
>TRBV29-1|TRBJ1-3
CSVDDRSSGNTIYF
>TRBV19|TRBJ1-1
CASSIEVNTEAFF
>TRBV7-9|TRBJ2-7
CASSLIQGWRYEQYF
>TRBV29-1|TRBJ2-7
CSVSTTLPAYEQYF
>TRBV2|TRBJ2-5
CASSGSGELYQETQYF
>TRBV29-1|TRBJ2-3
CSVGISGSPVGNTQYF
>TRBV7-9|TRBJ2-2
CASSPSGNTGELFF
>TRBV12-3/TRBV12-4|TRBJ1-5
CASPMGQKGQPQHF
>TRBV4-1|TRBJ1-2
CASSQLNGAGYGYTF
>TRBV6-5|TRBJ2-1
CASSYEGSSYNEQFF
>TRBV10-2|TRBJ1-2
CASSESMAGVDGYTF
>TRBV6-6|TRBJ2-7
CASSSTGETYEQYF
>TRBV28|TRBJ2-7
CASSQTSGWPYEQYF
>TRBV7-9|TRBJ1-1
CASSLDLDVGTEAFF
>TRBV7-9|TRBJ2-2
CASRRGSGELFF
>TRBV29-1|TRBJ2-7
CSPSRDRGEYEQYF
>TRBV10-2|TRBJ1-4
CASSEMGWDEKLFF
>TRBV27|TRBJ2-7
CASSFAAGSSYEQYF